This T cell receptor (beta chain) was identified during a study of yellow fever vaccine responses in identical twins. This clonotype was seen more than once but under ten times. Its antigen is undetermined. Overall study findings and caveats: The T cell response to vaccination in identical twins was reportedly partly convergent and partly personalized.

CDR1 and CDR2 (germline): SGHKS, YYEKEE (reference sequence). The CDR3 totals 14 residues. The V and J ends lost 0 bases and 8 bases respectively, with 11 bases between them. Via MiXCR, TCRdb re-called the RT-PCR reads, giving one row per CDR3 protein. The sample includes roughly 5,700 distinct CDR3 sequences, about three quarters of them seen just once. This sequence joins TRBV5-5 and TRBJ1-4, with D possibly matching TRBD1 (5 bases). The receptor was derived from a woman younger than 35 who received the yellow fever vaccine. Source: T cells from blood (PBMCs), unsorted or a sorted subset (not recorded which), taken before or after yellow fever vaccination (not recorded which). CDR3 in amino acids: CASSLGFEGEKLFF. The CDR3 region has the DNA TGTGCCAGCAGCTTGGGGTTCGAGGGGGAAAAACTGTTTTTT.